Only a few counts were recorded for the clone carrying this T cell receptor (beta chain). In the original workflow: Amplification with reference gene primers provided the estimates of nucleated cell counts. Sequenced by immunoSEQ multiplex PCR; TCRdb stores in-frame clones only, minus some. Clonal size and the V and J genes are those of that table, whereas D and trimming came from the DNA. Among approximately 170,000 clones listed, 65% to 80% were seen once. This sample was included in a study of blood T cell repertoires in COVID-19. Germline CDR1 SEHNR, CDR2 FQNEAQ (reference sequence). This CDR3 comprises 12 residues. V lost 6 bases and J lost 2, with 6 bases in between. Residents of around 24 US areas, aged about 18 to 89 years, made up the participants.

The gene calls are TRBV7-9 and TRBJ2-3; D call uncertain. Source material: PBMCs or T cells enriched from blood (not recorded which). The sequence derives from a woman in her 70s in a cohort exposed to, infected with or recovered from COVID-19 (not recorded which). The CDR3, as DNA: TGTGCCAGCAGTTCCATCACAGATACGCAGTATTTT. Residues: CASSSITDTQYF.